The 17 T cell receptor beta chains below all came from one sample that was sequenced in a study of blood T cell repertoires in COVID-19. Sequencing was performed with immunoSEQ multiplex PCR; in TCRdb, only in-frame clones are kept and a portion is missing. The repertoire has over 200,000 clones, 85% of them found once; the top ten carry around a sixth. The specimen sequenced was PBMCs or T cells enriched from blood (not recorded which). Receptors were obtained from a middle-aged man who had recovered from COVID-19.

J is TRBJ2-7 and V is TRBV14, with D possibly matching TRBD1 (7 bases). Germline V gene sequence: CDR1 SGHDN, CDR2 FVKESK. This CDR3 has 14 amino acids. Trimming took 3 bases from V and 5 from J, leaving 14 bases between them. DNA of the CDR3: TGTGCCAGCAGCCACGCGGGAACAGGGGACGAGCAGTACTTC. It specifies CASSHAGTGDEQYF.

The V gene is TRBV10-3, the J gene TRBJ1-1, with D tentatively TRBD1 (5 bases). The CDR3 has 13 residues. Germline V gene lookup returns CDR1 ENHRY and CDR2 SYGVKD. V was trimmed by 3 bases and J by 4 bases, leaving 9 bases between them. DNA of the CDR3: TGTGCCATCAGTGAAGGGGTTGGCACTGAAGCTTTCTTT. Amino acid sequence: CAISEGVGTEAFF.

The rearrangement links TRBV11-2 to TRBJ1-2, with TRBD1 matching 10 bases. Germline V gene data show CDR1 as SGHAT and CDR2 as FQNNGV. CDR3 length: 18 amino acids. V trimming: 0 bases; J trimming: 1 base; junction bases outside the gene matches: 8. The CDR3 region has the DNA TGTGCCAGCAGCTTAGATTGGGACAGGGGCGACAGTAACTATGGCTACACCTTC. Translated: CASSLDWDRGDSNYGYTF.

This clone occurred a few times. The V call is TRBV30, the J call TRBJ1-4; D not certain. The CDR3 is made up of 14 amino acids. Germline V CDR1 and CDR2: GTSNPN, SVGIG (reference sequence). With 2 bases removed from V and 6 bases from J, the gap between germline ends came to 13 bases. The CDR3: CAWSTDWRHEKLFF. CDR3 in DNA: TGTGCCTGGAGTACAGACTGGAGGCATGAAAAACTGTTTTTT.

CDR3 loop: CATRPLGEAGVTGELFF. As DNA, the CDR3 is TGTGCCACCAGGCCCCTAGGGGAAGCGGGAGTCACCGGGGAGCTGTTTTTT. This chain uses TRBV15 with TRBJ2-2; 8 positions match TRBD2. This CDR3 comprises 17 residues. CDR1 is LNHNV and CDR2 is YYDKDF in the germline V gene (reference sequence). V trimming: 6 bases; J trimming: 4 bases; junction bases outside the gene matches: 13.

In its sample, this clone was seen once. The chain recombines TRBV5-1 with TRBJ2-7; tentatively, D is TRBD1 (5 bases). Germline V lookup: CDR1 SGHRS, CDR2 YFSETQ. Trimming removed 0 bases at V and 2 bases at J, with 12 bases between. The CDR3 covers 15 residues. CDR3: CASSLVSAGTYEQYF. CDR3 in DNA: TGCGCCAGCAGCTTGGTATCCGCAGGGACCTACGAGCAGTACTTC. Full variable domain (outside the CDR3, taken from reference TRBV5-1 and TRBJ2-7): KAGVTQTPRYLIKTRGQQVTLSCSPISGHRSVSWYQQTPGQGLQFLFEYFSETQRNKGNFPGRFSGRQFSNSRSEMNVSTLELGDSALYLCASSLVSAGTYEQYFGPGTRLTVT.

This clone was seen a handful of times. The gene calls are TRBV4-1 and TRBJ2-7; 7 nucleotides match TRBD2. Trimming removed 3 bases from V and 3 bases from J; junction bases left unmatched: 11. CDR3 length equals 16 residues. Germline V gene sequence: CDR1 MGHRA, CDR2 YSYEKL. CDR3 in DNA: TGCGCCAGCAGCCAGGGGGGAGGGAGATTTAACTACGAGCAGTACTTC. Protein sequence: CASSQGGGRFNYEQYF.

This sequence joins TRBV25-1 and TRBJ2-4; a weak D match, TRBD1 (6 bases). CDR3 length: 16 amino acids. Germline V gives CDR1 MGHDK, CDR2 SYGVNS. The V end lost 3 bases, the J end lost 0 bases, and 12 bases lay between the germline ends. In DNA form, the CDR3 reads TGTGCCAGCAGTGACGGACAGTATTTAGCCAAAAACATTCAGTACTTC. This gives the protein CASSDGQYLAKNIQYF.

About this clone itself: Mismatch with germline at one junction end may stem from a read error. The chain combines TRBV7-7 with TRBJ2-7; D might be TRBD2 (7 bases). Per germline, CDR1 SSHAT and CDR2 FNYEAQ (reference sequence). This CDR3 contains 14 residues. CDR3 region: CASSRGEGGYEQYF. CDR3 coding DNA: TGTGCTAGCAGCCGCGGGGAGGGGGGATATGAGCAGTACTTC.

This rearrangement joins TRBV12-5 to TRBJ1-2; D gene uncertain. CDR3 length: 16 residues. In germline, CDR1 is LGHNT, CDR2 FRNRAP. The V and J ends lost 0 bases and 0 bases respectively, with 11 bases between them. The CDR3 sequence is CASGLVRSGSNYGYTF. For the CDR3, the DNA is TGTGCTAGTGGTTTGGTTCGGTCGGGGTCTAACTATGGCTACACCTTC.

The V call is TRBV12-3 or TRBV12-4, the J call TRBJ1-5; D is ambiguous. The V and J ends lost 3 bases and 7 bases respectively, with 7 bases between them. The CDR3 runs to 12 residues. CDR3 in DNA: TGTGCCAGCAGTTTTCAGAGGCAGCCCCAGCATTTT. Its translation: CASSFQRQPQHF.

This clone appeared a single time. This chain connects TRBV29-1 to TRBJ2-7; TRBD1 is a possible D gene (6 bases). CDR1 SQVTM and CDR2 ANQGSEA come from the germline V gene. There are 13 residues in the CDR3. Trimming took off 4 bases at V and 0 bases at J, with 10 bases between the two ends. CDR3 sequence: CSVAEGDSYEQYF. The CDR3, as DNA: TGCAGCGTTGCTGAGGGGGACTCCTACGAGCAGTACTTC.

The chain recombines TRBV21-1 with TRBJ2-7; the table names TRBD2, a call not compared with the DNA. TRBV21-1 is a pseudogene locus. The CDR3 covers 15 residues. CDR3 nucleotides: TGTGCCAGCAGCAAAACTAGCGTATACTCCTACGAGCAGTACTTC. This sequence encodes CASSKTSVYSYEQYF.

The rearrangement uses TRBV11-3 and TRBJ2-5; tentative D call: TRBD1 (6 bases). The CDR3 totals 17 residues. V lost 3 bases and J lost 2, with 19 bases in between. The V gene's germline CDR1 is SGHNT and CDR2 YENEEA. CDR3 DNA sequence: TGTGCCAGCAGCTTGGATTATAGGGCAGGGGCACAAGAGACCCAGTACTTC. Translating gives CASSLDYRAGAQETQYF. Based on the CDR3 plus reference TRBV11-3 and TRBJ2-5, the full variable domain is EAGVVQSPRYKIIEKKQPVAFWCNPISGHNTLYWYLQNLGQGPELLIRYENEEAVDDSQLPKDRFSAERLKGVDSTLKIQPAELGDSAVYLCASSLDYRAGAQETQYFGPGTRLLVL.

J is TRBJ1-1 and V is TRBV7-9; 8 bases are a match to TRBD1. Unmatched junction bases numbered 15, after V lost 5 bases and J lost 4 bases. CDR1 and CDR2 (germline): SEHNR, FQNEAQ (reference sequence). CDR3 size: 17 residues. DNA of the CDR3: TGTGCCAGCAGCCCAGGACAGGGTACGAGTATTGGCACTGAAGCTTTCTTT. Residues: CASSPGQGTSIGTEAFF.

The chain is built from TRBV29-1 and TRBJ2-7; D possibly corresponds to TRBD1 (6 bases). Between the trimmed V and J ends, which lost 8 bases and 3 bases, there was a span of 29 bases. Germline V gives CDR1 SQVTM, CDR2 ANQGSEA. This CDR3 comprises 17 residues. CDR3 nucleotide sequence: TGCAGCCCCAATTCTGGGATGGGGGACACATTAAACTACGAGCAGTACTTC. Protein product: CSPNSGMGDTLNYEQYF.

The chain recombines TRBV5-1 with TRBJ1-4; D not certain. The V and J ends lost 4 bases and 1 base respectively, with 11 bases between them. Germline V lookup: CDR1 SGHRS, CDR2 YFSETQ. The CDR3 contains 15 residues. This chain's CDR3 is CASSLSRRTNEKLFF. CDR3 DNA sequence: TGCGCCAGCAGCCTGTCGAGGCGAACTAATGAAAAACTGTTTTTT.